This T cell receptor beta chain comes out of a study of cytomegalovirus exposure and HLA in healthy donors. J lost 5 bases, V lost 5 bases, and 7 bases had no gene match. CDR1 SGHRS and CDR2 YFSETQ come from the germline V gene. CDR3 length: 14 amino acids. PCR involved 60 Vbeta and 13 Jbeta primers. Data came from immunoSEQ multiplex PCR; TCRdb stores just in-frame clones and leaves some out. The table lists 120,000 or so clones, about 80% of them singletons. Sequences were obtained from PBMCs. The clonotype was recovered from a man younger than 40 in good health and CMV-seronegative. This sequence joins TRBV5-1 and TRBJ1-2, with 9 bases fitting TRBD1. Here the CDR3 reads CASRNPGTGYGYTF. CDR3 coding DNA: TGCGCCAGCAGGAACCCCGGGACAGGGTATGGCTACACCTTC.